This entry features one T cell receptor beta chain sequence. The antigen remains unidentified. The identical CDR3 is also encoded by other nucleotide sequences in the sample. The entry originates in a study of shared clonotypes between healthy human individuals. Study-level findings and limits: Non-shared clonotypes showed lower generation probabilities than clonotypes common to all four donors. Despite large depth, rarefaction showed incomplete sorted-subset sequencing.

The CD4+ fraction was divided into a CD45RA+ naive subset and a CD45RA-negative memory subset. Germline lookup yields CDR1 LNHNV and CDR2 YYDKDF (reference sequence). V lost 5 bases and J lost 3; bases outside the gene matches: 2. This CDR3 comprises 14 residues. Generated by immunoSEQ multiplex PCR, the TCRdb table keeps only in-frame clones and is missing some. The top ten clones hold about 0.36% of a sample with about 2.3 million clones, 85% to 95% of them seen once. The V call is TRBV15, the J call TRBJ1-3; 9 bases agree with TRBD1. The sequenced sample was naive CD4+ T cells from PBMCs. Described subset: CD45RA+ positively selected. This TCR was sampled from a man aged 18 to 35 in good health. Some clones in this sample may be carry-over from other donors' samples. The CDR3 here is CATSVDRGGNTIYF. The CDR3 DNA reads as TGTGCCACCAGCGTGGACAGGGGTGGAAACACCATATATTTT. Full variable domain (rest looked up from reference TRBV15 and TRBJ1-3): DAMVIQNPRYQVTQFGKPVTLSCSQTLNHNVMYWYQQKSSQAPKLLFHYYDKDFNNEADTPDNFQSRRPNTSFCFLDIRSPGLGDTAMYLCATSVDRGGNTIYFGEGSWLTVV.